Below are 7 T cell receptor beta chains sequenced from a single sample in a study of T cells after yellow fever vaccination. TCRdb fed the 5' RACE reads into MiXCR, producing one record per CDR3 protein. The sample carries 100,000 to 150,000 distinct CDR3 sequences, more than 7.5% recorded once. The sequencing here drew on CD8+ T cells sorted from PBMCs, taken on the day of the yellow fever booster vaccination. The receptors were gathered from a young man who received the YFV17D yellow fever vaccine.

This clonotype was seen only a few times. Written as DNA, the CDR3 is TGTGCCAGCATCCCAAGGACAGACAATCAGCCCCAGCATTTT. Its translation is CASIPRTDNQPQHF. This rearrangement joins TRBV6-4 to TRBJ1-5; D possibly corresponds to TRBD1 (6 bases). This CDR3 comprises 14 residues. Germline CDR1 is MRHNA and CDR2 is SNTAGT. Trimming removed 7 bases at V and 3 bases at J, with 13 bases between.

This clonotype was seen only a few times. This chain joins TRBV7-3 and TRBJ2-1; TRBD1 matches at 11 bases. V shed 5 bases and J 4 bases; nucleotides not matched to a gene: 10. The length of the CDR3 is 17 residues. Germline V lookup: CDR1 SGHTA, CDR2 FQGTGA. CDR3 in amino acids: CASSPLGQGGQYNEQFF. The CDR3 coding sequence is TGTGCCAGCAGCCCCCTGGGACAGGGGGGACAGTACAATGAGCAGTTCTTC.

At least ten counts were recorded for this clonotype. This sequence joins TRBV29-1 and TRBJ2-5, with 7 bases matching TRBD1. Germline lookup yields CDR1 SQVTM and CDR2 ANQGSEA. Losses at the gene ends were 3 bases for V and 7 bases for J; bases not matched to a gene: 14. The CDR3 has 15 amino acids. In DNA, the CDR3 is TGCAGCGTTGATCGGGGACAGCTGTCCGGCGGGACCCAGTACTTC. Translated: CSVDRGQLSGGTQYF.

This clonotype was observed a handful of times. The CDR3 spells CASSYDGPLSNQPQHF. As DNA, the CDR3 is TGTGCCAGCAGTTACGACGGGCCATTGAGCAATCAGCCCCAGCATTTT. V gene TRBV6-2 or TRBV6-3 combines with J gene TRBJ1-5; D call uncertain. The CDR3 covers 16 residues. Germline CDR1 is MNHEY and CDR2 is SVGEGT. V gave up 2 bases and J gave up 1 base, with 12 bases separating them.

This clonotype appeared many times. This rearrangement joins TRBV13 to TRBJ2-7; either TRBD1 or TRBD2 may fit D (5 bases each). CDR1 PRHDT and CDR2 FYEKMQ come from the germline V gene (reference sequence). The CDR3 consists of 17 residues. Trimming removed 5 bases from V and 5 bases from J, with 25 bases in between. Here the CDR3 reads CASSPGAVGSTSDEQYF. The CDR3 nucleotides are TGTGCCAGCAGCCCCGGGGCCGTAGGGTCCACAAGCGACGAGCAGTACTTC.

This clonotype was observed a few times. This chain links TRBV4-1 with TRBJ2-2, with 10 bases aligning to TRBD1. CDR1 and CDR2 from the germline V gene are MGHRA and YSYEKL. The CDR3 contains 16 residues. The trim removed 4 bases at V and 4 bases at J, leaving 6 bases unmatched. CDR3 bases: TGCGCCAGCAGCCTCCCGGGACAGGGGTTCACCGGGGAGCTGTTTTTT. Translating it yields CASSLPGQGFTGELFF.

The V gene is TRBV6-2 or TRBV6-3, the J gene TRBJ2-7; no reliable D call. Germline CDR1 reads MNHEY; CDR2 reads SVGEGT. V was trimmed by 7 bases and J by 1 base, leaving 20 bases between them. The CDR3 covers 16 residues. CDR3 sequence: CASTQQPFTLSYEQYF. CDR3 DNA sequence: TGTGCCAGCACTCAACAACCTTTCACCCTTTCCTACGAGCAGTACTTC.